This T cell receptor beta chain stems from a study of T cell responses to AZD1222 COVID-19 vaccine. Overall study findings and caveats: In a largely white British group with more females than males, clonal diversity was possibly underestimated. Just a handful of AZD1222 recipients tested seropositive at baseline.

TCRdb keeps only in-frame clones here, not all; method: immunoSEQ multiplex PCR. This table has 90,000 to 110,000 clones, approximately 90% appearing once. Concerning this clone itself: The antigen is unknown.

Per the germline V gene, CDR1 is SGHAT and CDR2 is FQNNGV. The CDR3 extends over 15 amino acids. V was pared by 6 bases and J by 2 bases, with 10 bases of the junction left unmatched. The chain recombines TRBV11-2 with TRBJ2-7, with TRBD1 matching over 7 bases. The source of this sequence is an adult in good health. Here the sequenced sample was peripheral blood, taken on day 0 of AZD1222 vaccination. DNA of the CDR3: TGTGCCAGCAGTCCTGAGGGGGCTGCTACCTACGAGCAGTACTTC. Translating it yields CASSPEGAATYEQYF. Using reference TRBV11-2 and TRBJ2-7 for the parts outside the CDR3, the full variable domain is EAGVAQSPRYKIIEKRQSVAFWCNPISGHATLYWYQQILGQGPKLLIQFQNNGVVDDSQLPKDRFSAERLKGVDSTLKIQPAKLEDSAVYLCASSPEGAATYEQYFGPGTRLTVT.